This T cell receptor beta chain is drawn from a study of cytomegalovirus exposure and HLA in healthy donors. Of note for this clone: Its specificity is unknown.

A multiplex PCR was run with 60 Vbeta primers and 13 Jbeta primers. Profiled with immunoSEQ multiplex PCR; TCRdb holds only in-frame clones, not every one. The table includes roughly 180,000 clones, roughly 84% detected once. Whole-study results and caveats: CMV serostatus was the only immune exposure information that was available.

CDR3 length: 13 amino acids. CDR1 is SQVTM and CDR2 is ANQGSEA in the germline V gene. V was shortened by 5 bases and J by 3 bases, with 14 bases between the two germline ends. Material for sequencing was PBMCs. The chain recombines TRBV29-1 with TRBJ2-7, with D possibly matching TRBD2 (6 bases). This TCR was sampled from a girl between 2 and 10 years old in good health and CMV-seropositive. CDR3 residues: CSVTRDSNYEQYF. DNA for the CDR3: TGCAGCGTTACCCGGGACTCAAACTACGAGCAGTACTTC.